This T cell receptor beta chain derives from a study of technical replicates of blood from several donors. Sequenced by immunoSEQ multiplex PCR; TCRdb stores in-frame clones only, minus some. The repertoire holds 70,000 to 90,000 clones, with 85% to 95% as singletons. This CDR3 region has 13 residues. Germline assignment: CDR1 MNHEY and CDR2 SVGAGI. V was clipped by 8 bases and J by 4 bases, with 14 bases between them. The chain uses TRBV6-5 and TRBJ2-5; D is unresolved. The material sequenced was T cells isolated from PBMCs. This receptor was taken from a human donor in good health. The CDR3 loop is CASLSPGVETQYF. The CDR3 region has the DNA TGTGCCAGCTTATCCCCGGGTGTAGAGACCCAGTACTTC.